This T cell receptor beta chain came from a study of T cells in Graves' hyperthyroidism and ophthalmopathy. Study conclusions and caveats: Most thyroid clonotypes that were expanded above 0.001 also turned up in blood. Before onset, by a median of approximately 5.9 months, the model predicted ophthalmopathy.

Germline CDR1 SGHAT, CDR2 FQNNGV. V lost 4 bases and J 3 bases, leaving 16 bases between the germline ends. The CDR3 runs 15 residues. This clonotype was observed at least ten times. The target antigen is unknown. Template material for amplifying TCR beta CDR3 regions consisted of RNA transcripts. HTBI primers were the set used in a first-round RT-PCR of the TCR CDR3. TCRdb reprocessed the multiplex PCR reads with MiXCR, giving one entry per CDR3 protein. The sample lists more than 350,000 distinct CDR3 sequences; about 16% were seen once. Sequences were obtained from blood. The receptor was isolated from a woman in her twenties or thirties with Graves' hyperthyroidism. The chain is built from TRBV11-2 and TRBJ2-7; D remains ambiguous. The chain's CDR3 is CASSWLPTRGYEQYF. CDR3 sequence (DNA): TGTGCCAGCAGCTGGCTGCCCACTCGTGGCTACGAGCAGTACTTC.